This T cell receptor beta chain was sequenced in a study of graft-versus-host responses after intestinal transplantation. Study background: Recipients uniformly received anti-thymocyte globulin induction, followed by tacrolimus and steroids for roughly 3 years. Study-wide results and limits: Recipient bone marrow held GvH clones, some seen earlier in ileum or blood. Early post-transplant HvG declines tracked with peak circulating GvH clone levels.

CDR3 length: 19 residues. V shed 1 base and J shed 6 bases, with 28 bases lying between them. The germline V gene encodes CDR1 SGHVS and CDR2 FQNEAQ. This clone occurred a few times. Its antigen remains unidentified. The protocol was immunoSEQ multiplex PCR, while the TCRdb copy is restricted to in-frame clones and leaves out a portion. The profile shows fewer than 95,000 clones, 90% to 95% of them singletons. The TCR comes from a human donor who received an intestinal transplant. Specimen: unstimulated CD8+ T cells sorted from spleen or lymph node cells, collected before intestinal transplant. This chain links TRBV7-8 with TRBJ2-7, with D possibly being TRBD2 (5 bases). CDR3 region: CASSLEVWTPAPSSREQYF. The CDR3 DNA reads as TGTGCCAGCAGCTTAGAGGTTTGGACTCCTGCGCCATCATCGCGCGAGCAGTACTTC.